These 28 T cell receptor beta chains were all obtained from the same sample, sequenced in a study of shared clonotypes between healthy human individuals (TCRdb year 2020). Library generation was performed with the immunoSEQ multiplex PCR assay. TCRdb's version of the immuneACCESS table is confined to in-frame rearrangements and falls short of the full clone set. An unresolved V gene accounts for under half of the shortfall where checked; the remainder is of unknown origin. The sample contains approximately 340,000 clones, 73% of them found a single time. The top ten clones comprise roughly a tenth of the sample. The sequenced sample consisted of memory CD4+ T cells sorted from blood. Read against the paper, the sample's cell subset or site label means: CD45RA-negative fraction. These receptors were collected from a man under 40 in good health.

This clone was counted a single time. The rearrangement uses TRBV5-4 and TRBJ2-1, with D perhaps TRBD1 or TRBD2 (6 bases each). The ends were cut back, 4 bases at V and 9 bases at J, with 14 bases in the middle. Germline-derived CDR1 and CDR2 are SGHNT and YYREEE (reference sequence). This CDR3 contains 13 residues. The CDR3 region is CASSRQEGIEQFF. CDR3 DNA: TGTGCCAGCAGCAGACAGGAGGGAATTGAGCAGTTCTTC.

On this clone itself: A read error is likely here: a far larger clone is one base away. The rearrangement joins TRBV4-1 to TRBJ2-7, with D maybe TRBD2 (5 bases). This CDR3 has 14 residues. The germline CDR1 and CDR2 sequences are MGHRA and YSYEKL. CDR3 sequence reads: CTSRKELASYEQYF. CDR3 in DNA: TGCACCAGCCGGAAGGAGCTAGCCTCCTACGAGCAGTACTTC.

This chain joins TRBV28 and TRBJ2-7; 7 bases agree with TRBD1. The germline CDR1 and CDR2 sequences are MDHEN and SYDVKM. The junction had 4 bases not matched to a gene; V was cut back by 3 bases and J by 2 bases. This CDR3 has 14 amino acids. CDR3 protein: CASSFLGTAYEQYF. The CDR3 DNA is TGTGCCAGCAGTTTCCTCGGGACAGCCTACGAGCAGTACTTC.

This clone was observed a single time. J is TRBJ1-5 and V is TRBV6-1, with a weak D call TRBD1 (6 bases). Germline loops: CDR1 MNHNS, CDR2 SASEGT. This CDR3 is built from 13 residues. With 11 bases removed from V and 3 bases from J, the gap between germline ends came to 14 bases. The CDR3 bases are TGTGCCGGAAGCAGGGGCCTCAATCAGCCCCAGCATTTT. Its translation: CAGSRGLNQPQHF.

Comment on this clone: A much larger clone differs by one base, so this may be a read error. The chain recombines TRBV14 with TRBJ2-7, with 7 bases identical to TRBD1. The CDR3 contains 12 residues. Germline assignment: CDR1 SGHDN and CDR2 FVKESK. The trim removed 3 bases at V and 4 bases at J, leaving 0 bases unmatched. DNA for the CDR3: TGTGCCAGCAGCCAGACAGGGTACGAGCAGTACTTC. The encoded protein is CASSQTGYEQYF.

J is TRBJ2-5 and V is TRBV7-9; D gene unclear. This CDR3 has 16 residues. V lost 5 bases, J lost 1 base, and 17 bases lay in between. The germline CDR1 and CDR2 sequences are SEHNR and FQNEAQ (reference sequence). The CDR3 loop is CASSQWVSSLQETQYF. The CDR3 DNA is TGTGCCAGCAGCCAGTGGGTCAGCTCGCTCCAAGAGACCCAGTACTTC.

This clone was detected only once. The chain recombines TRBV7-6 with TRBJ2-2, with 12 bases lining up with TRBD2. Germline V gene lookup returns CDR1 SGHVS and CDR2 FNYEAQ. This CDR3 region has 17 residues. J gave up 5 bases and V 6 bases, and 10 bases lay outside the gene matches. CDR3 nucleotide sequence: TGTGCCAGCAGTCGAGGGGCTAGCGGGAGGGGGACCGGGGAGCTGTTTTTT. This gives the protein CASSRGASGRGTGELFF. The full variable domain, rest sourced from reference TRBV7-6 and TRBJ2-2, is GAGVSQSPRYKVTKRGQDVALRCDPISGHVSLYWYRQALGQGPEFLTYFNYEAQQDKSGLPNDRFSAERPEGSISTLTIQRTEQRDSAMYRCASSRGASGRGTGELFFGEGSRLTVL.

The chain has TRBV5-4 and TRBJ2-7, with D possibly being TRBD2 (6 bases). Germline V lookup: CDR1 SGHNT, CDR2 YYREEE (reference sequence). The CDR3 spans 13 residues. Trimming took 4 bases from V and 4 from J, leaving 12 bases between them. CDR3 DNA sequence: TGTGCCAGCAGCCTCCGGGGAGGTTACGAGCAGTACTTC. Translation gives CASSLRGGYEQYF.

CDR3 region: CASSPTTGEHQPQHF. The CDR3 DNA sequence: TGTGCCAGCTCACCAACGACAGGGGAGCATCAGCCCCAGCATTTT. V usage is TRBV18 and J usage is TRBJ1-5, with 8 bases that match TRBD1. The V segment lost 2 bases and the J segment 5 bases; nucleotides outside the gene matches: 5. Germline lookup yields CDR1 KGHSH and CDR2 LQKENI. The CDR3 covers 15 residues.

J is TRBJ2-1 and V is TRBV9; D possibly corresponds to TRBD2 (6 bases). Trimming removed 3 bases from V and 7 bases from J, with 17 bases in between. CDR1 is SGDLS and CDR2 is YYNGEE in the germline V gene. This CDR3 is built from 15 residues. DNA for the CDR3: TGTGCCAGCAGCGGACTAGTTCGAGTACCAAATGAGCAGTTCTTC. Encoded protein: CASSGLVRVPNEQFF.

In this sample, this clone turned up a few times. This sequence joins TRBV7-9 and TRBJ2-3; 8 nucleotides align to TRBD1. With V trimmed by 1 base and J by 2 bases, 5 bases remained unmatched. In germline, CDR1 is SEHNR, CDR2 FQNEAQ (reference sequence). The CDR3 is made up of 16 amino acids. The CDR3 region has the DNA TGTGCCAGCAGCTTAGGACAGGGGCGATCCACAGATACGCAGTATTTT. Protein product: CASSLGQGRSTDTQYF.

The chain joins TRBV5-6 to TRBJ2-1, with 7 bases lining up with TRBD2. Germline V gene lookup returns CDR1 SGHDT and CDR2 YYEEEE. The CDR3 consists of 16 residues. The trim removed 4 bases at V and 4 bases at J, leaving 11 bases unmatched. CDR3 coding DNA: TGTGCCAGCAGCCCCCCGTATGGCGGGGGATACAATGAGCAGTTCTTC. This sequence encodes CASSPPYGGGYNEQFF.

V usage is TRBV5-4 and J usage is TRBJ2-1; 12 nucleotides line up with TRBD2. The CDR3 contains 19 residues. The J segment lost 7 bases and the V segment lost 1 base, leaving 15 bases of the junction unmatched. Germline assignment: CDR1 SGHNT and CDR2 YYREEE (reference sequence). The CDR3 coding sequence is TGTGCCAGCAGCTTGCCGGTCGCTGGCCTAGCGGGAGGGTGGAATGAGCAGTTCTTC. This gives the protein CASSLPVAGLAGGWNEQFF.

This chain uses TRBV7-9 with TRBJ1-1; TRBD1 agrees at 7 bases. The CDR3 runs 14 residues. V trimming: 4 bases; J trimming: 10 bases; junction bases outside the gene matches: 12. The V gene's germline CDR1 is SEHNR and CDR2 FQNEAQ (reference sequence). As DNA, the CDR3 is TGTGCCAGCAGCTCGAACCTATCAGGGGGGGCAGCTTTCTTT. It specifies CASSSNLSGGAAFF.

This chain uses TRBV28 with TRBJ2-1; 11 positions agree with TRBD2. This CDR3 contains 17 residues. The junction had 9 bases not matched to a gene; V was cut back by 0 bases and J by 8 bases. The germline gives CDR1 MDHEN, CDR2 SYDVKM. CDR3 in amino acids: CASSLWLAGGIHHEQFF. CDR3 nucleotides: TGTGCCAGCAGTTTATGGTTAGCGGGAGGGATTCACCATGAGCAGTTCTTC.

This chain connects TRBV2 to TRBJ2-7; D ambiguous. There are 13 residues in the CDR3. Germline V gives CDR1 SNHLY, CDR2 FYNNEI. Trimming stripped 6 bases from V and 2 bases from J, with 11 bases between. This chain's CDR3 is CASRGGLTYEQYF. Here the CDR3 DNA reads TGTGCCAGCAGGGGCGGTCTGACCTACGAGCAGTACTTC.

The chain employs TRBV29-1 and TRBJ1-4; tentatively, D is TRBD1 (5 bases). The CDR3 spans 16 residues. From germline, CDR1 is SQVTM and CDR2 ANQGSEA. V was clipped by 7 bases and J by 2 bases, with 20 bases between them. The DNA for the CDR3 is TGCAGCGCTCTTGCACCTCGAGCAGGGACTAATGAAAAACTGTTTTTT. This encodes CSALAPRAGTNEKLFF.

The chain carries TRBV5-1 and TRBJ2-2, with TRBD2 matching 9 bases. The CDR3 is 16 residues long. V shed 4 bases, J shed 6 bases, and the junction held 10 bases outside the gene matches. Per the germline V gene, CDR1 is SGHRS and CDR2 is YFSETQ. The CDR3 DNA is TGCGCCAGCAGCGATGCGGCGGGAGGGCCTTCCGGGGAGCTGTTTTTT. Amino acids: CASSDAAGGPSGELFF. The full variable domain, in which reference TRBV5-1 and TRBJ2-2 provide the parts outside the CDR3, is KAGVTQTPRYLIKTRGQQVTLSCSPISGHRSVSWYQQTPGQGLQFLFEYFSETQRNKGNFPGRFSGRQFSNSRSEMNVSTLELGDSALYLCASSDAAGGPSGELFFGEGSRLTVL.

This clone appeared a few times. CDR3 sequence: CASSERAGYTGELFF. CDR3 sequence (DNA): TGTGCCAGCAGCGAACGAGCAGGGTACACCGGGGAGCTGTTTTTT. The chain combines TRBV11-2 with TRBJ2-2; possible D gene TRBD1, 5 bases. Germline-derived CDR1 and CDR2 are SGHAT and FQNNGV. V gave up 5 bases and J gave up 3 bases, with 13 bases separating them. The CDR3 totals 15 residues.

V and J are TRBV29-1 and TRBJ2-5; TRBD1 might be the D (6 bases). From germline, CDR1 is SQVTM and CDR2 ANQGSEA. Trimming stripped 7 bases from V and 5 bases from J, with 14 bases between. CDR3 size: 12 residues. The CDR3 coding sequence is TGCAGCGCCGACGGTCAGGGGGAGACCCAGTACTTC. Protein product: CSADGQGETQYF. The full variable domain, completed using reference TRBV29-1 and TRBJ2-5, is SAVISQKPSRDICQRGTSLTIQCQVDSQVTMMFWYRQQPGQSLTLIATANQGSEATYESGFVIDKFPISRPNLTFSTLTVSNMSPEDSSIYLCSADGQGETQYFGPGTRLLVL.

The chain is built from TRBV2 and TRBJ2-5; 9 bases align to TRBD1. V lost 3 bases, J lost 3 bases, and 2 bases stayed unmatched. The CDR3 consists of 14 residues. In germline, CDR1 is SNHLY, CDR2 FYNNEI. The CDR3 here is CASSEGTGKETQYF. CDR3 DNA sequence: TGTGCCAGCAGTGAGGGGACAGGGAAAGAGACCCAGTACTTC.

This clone has only a few counts. This chain connects TRBV5-4 to TRBJ1-2, with TRBD1 identical over 8 bases. The CDR3 runs 14 residues. The V gene's germline CDR1 is SGHNT and CDR2 YYREEE (reference sequence). Germline trimming cut 3 bases from V and 2 bases from J; bases unmatched to any gene: 3. For the CDR3, the DNA is TGTGCCAGCAGCTGGAACAGGGGGAACTATGGCTACACCTTC. Protein: CASSWNRGNYGYTF.

The chain employs TRBV5-8 and TRBJ1-2; perhaps TRBD1 as D (5 bases). CDR3 length: 15 amino acids. Germline V gene sequence: CDR1 SGHTS, CDR2 YDEGEE. Trimming took off 2 bases at V and 5 bases at J, with 16 bases between the two ends. CDR3 in amino acids: CASSFRGRDLYGYTF. In nucleotides, the CDR3 is TGTGCCAGCAGCTTCCGCGGCAGGGACCTATATGGCTACACCTTC.

V usage is TRBV7-2 and J usage is TRBJ1-4; D might be TRBD1 (5 bases). Per the germline V gene, CDR1 is SGHTA and CDR2 is FQGNSA. CDR3 size: 14 residues. Trimming took off 5 bases at V and 4 bases at J, with 11 bases between the two ends. The CDR3 here is CASSVKGINEKLFF. The DNA of the CDR3 is TGTGCCAGCAGCGTAAAGGGGATTAATGAAAAACTGTTTTTT.

The chain uses TRBV10-3 and TRBJ2-7, with D possibly TRBD1 on 6 matching bases. Germline lookup yields CDR1 ENHRY and CDR2 SYGVKD. The CDR3 is 18 amino acids. With 4 bases removed from V and 2 bases from J, the gap between germline ends came to 24 bases. DNA for the CDR3: TGTGCCATCAGTGGGGTTCGCGAGATCCCGGGGACAACCTACGAGCAGTACTTC. Amino acid sequence: CAISGVREIPGTTYEQYF.

The chain links TRBV6-1 to TRBJ2-7; D is unresolved. This CDR3 is 13 amino acids long. V was trimmed by 1 base and J by 6 bases, leaving 10 bases between them. Germline CDR1 is MNHNS and CDR2 is SASEGT. This chain's CDR3 is CASSEVGLGEQYF. CDR3 nucleotide sequence: TGTGCCAGCAGTGAAGTGGGTTTGGGCGAGCAGTACTTC.

This clone has only one observation. This rearrangement joins TRBV2 to TRBJ2-1; 14 nucleotides agree with TRBD2. With V trimmed by 8 bases and J by 10 bases, 16 bases remained unmatched. CDR3 length: 17 amino acids. CDR1 and CDR2 (germline): SNHLY, FYNNEI. The CDR3 DNA sequence: TGTGCCAGCCTACAACGGTCCCCGGGACTAGCGGGAGTAGAGCAGTTCTTC. Translation gives CASLQRSPGLAGVEQFF.

This chain links TRBV5-6 with TRBJ1-5; TRBD1 agrees at 7 bases. CDR3 length: 14 amino acids. The V segment lost 5 bases and the J segment 3 bases; nucleotides outside the gene matches: 5. Germline V gene sequence: CDR1 SGHDT, CDR2 YYEEEE. The CDR3 sequence is CASRSRGNNQPQHF. The CDR3 DNA reads TGTGCCAGCAGAAGCAGGGGGAACAATCAGCCCCAGCATTTT.